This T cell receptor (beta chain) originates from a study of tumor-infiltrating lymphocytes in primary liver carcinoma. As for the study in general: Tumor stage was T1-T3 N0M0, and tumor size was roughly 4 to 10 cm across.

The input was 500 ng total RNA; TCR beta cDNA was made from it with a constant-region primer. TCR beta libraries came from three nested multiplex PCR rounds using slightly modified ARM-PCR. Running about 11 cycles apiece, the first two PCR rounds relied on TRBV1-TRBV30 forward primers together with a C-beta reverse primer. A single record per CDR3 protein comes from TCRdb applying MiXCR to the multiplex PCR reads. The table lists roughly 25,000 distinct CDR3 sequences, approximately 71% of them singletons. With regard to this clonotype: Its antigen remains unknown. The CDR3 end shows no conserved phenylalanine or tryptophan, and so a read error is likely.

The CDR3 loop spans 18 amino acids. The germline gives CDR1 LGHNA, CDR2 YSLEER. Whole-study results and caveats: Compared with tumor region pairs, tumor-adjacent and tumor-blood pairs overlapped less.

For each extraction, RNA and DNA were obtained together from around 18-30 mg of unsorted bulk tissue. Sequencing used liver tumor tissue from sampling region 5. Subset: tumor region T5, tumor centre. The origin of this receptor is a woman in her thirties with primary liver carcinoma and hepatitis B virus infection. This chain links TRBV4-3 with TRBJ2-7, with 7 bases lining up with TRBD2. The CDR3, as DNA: TGCGCCGGCAGCCAAGATGTGACGGGGGGTCACATTAGCTACGAGCAGTACTAC. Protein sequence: CAGSQDVTGGHISYEQYY.